This T cell receptor beta chain was documented in a study of cytomegalovirus exposure and HLA in healthy donors. The study, taken as a whole, reports: Reported results showed that the classifier diagnosed cytomegalovirus status with high specificity and sensitivity. The dataset shows that most TCR sequences were rare, while some public TCRs occurred in many donors. TCR beta sequences reportedly predicted the HLA-A and HLA-B alleles of most subjects accurately.

V lost 10 bases and J lost 4; bases outside the gene matches: 7. Per germline, CDR1 LNHDA and CDR2 SQIVND (reference sequence). This CDR3 has 13 amino acids. Details on this clone: The antigen remains undetermined.

A multiplex PCR was run with 60 Vbeta primers and 13 Jbeta primers. Method: immunoSEQ multiplex PCR; TCRdb's copy keeps in-frame clones and lacks some. The table lists over 150,000 clones, over 75% of them singletons. The specimen sequenced was PBMCs. V is TRBV19 and J is TRBJ2-5, with 9 bases aligning to TRBD1. The sequence was obtained from a human donor in good health. As DNA, the CDR3 is TGTGCCACCTCACCGGGACAGGGAGAGACCCAGTACTTC. Its protein product is CATSPGQGETQYF.